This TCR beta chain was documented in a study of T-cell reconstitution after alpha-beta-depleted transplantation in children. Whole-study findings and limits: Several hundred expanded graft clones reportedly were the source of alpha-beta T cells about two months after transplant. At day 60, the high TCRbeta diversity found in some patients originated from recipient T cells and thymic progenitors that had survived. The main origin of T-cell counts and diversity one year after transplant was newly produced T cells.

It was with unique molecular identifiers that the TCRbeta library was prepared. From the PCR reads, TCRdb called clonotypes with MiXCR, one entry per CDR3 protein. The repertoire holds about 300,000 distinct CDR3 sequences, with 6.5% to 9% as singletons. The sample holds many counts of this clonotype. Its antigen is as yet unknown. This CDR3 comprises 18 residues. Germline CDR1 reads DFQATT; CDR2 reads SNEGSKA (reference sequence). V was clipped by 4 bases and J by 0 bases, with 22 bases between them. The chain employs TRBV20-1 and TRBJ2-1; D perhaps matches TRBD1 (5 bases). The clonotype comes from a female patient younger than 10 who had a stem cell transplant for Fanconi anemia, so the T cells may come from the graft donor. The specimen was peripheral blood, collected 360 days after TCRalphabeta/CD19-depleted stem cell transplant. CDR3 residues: CSAKAINIQVFSYNEQFF. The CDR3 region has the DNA TGCAGTGCTAAAGCCATTAATATACAGGTTTTCTCCTACAATGAGCAGTTCTTC.